Only one count was recorded for the clone carrying this T cell receptor beta chain. V was shortened by 5 bases and J by 0 bases, with 7 bases between the two germline ends. This CDR3 has 14 residues. Looked up from germline, CDR1 is SGHTA and CDR2 is FQGTGA. This record belongs to a study of blood T cell repertoires in COVID-19. About the research overall: COVID-19 samples, acute and convalescent, were from the United States, Italy and Spain. Sample material is recorded as cDNA or gDNA derived from T cells, B-cell-depleted T cells, or PBMCs.

Original analysis: Amplified reference gene primers provided the basis for estimating nucleated cell counts. The data were produced by immunoSEQ multiplex PCR, yet TCRdb's version contains in-frame clones alone and is incomplete. The V and J calls and clone size are taken from that table; D and trimming were inferred from the DNA. This sample has about 34,000 clones, with about 94% found just once. The receptor's source is a human donor in a cohort sampled during active COVID-19. The chain recombines TRBV7-3 with TRBJ2-2; possibly TRBD2 for D (5 bases). Sequencing used peripheral blood. Here the CDR3 reads CASSAGPNTGELFF. In DNA, the CDR3 is TGTGCCAGCAGCGCGGGTCCGAACACCGGGGAGCTGTTTTTT.